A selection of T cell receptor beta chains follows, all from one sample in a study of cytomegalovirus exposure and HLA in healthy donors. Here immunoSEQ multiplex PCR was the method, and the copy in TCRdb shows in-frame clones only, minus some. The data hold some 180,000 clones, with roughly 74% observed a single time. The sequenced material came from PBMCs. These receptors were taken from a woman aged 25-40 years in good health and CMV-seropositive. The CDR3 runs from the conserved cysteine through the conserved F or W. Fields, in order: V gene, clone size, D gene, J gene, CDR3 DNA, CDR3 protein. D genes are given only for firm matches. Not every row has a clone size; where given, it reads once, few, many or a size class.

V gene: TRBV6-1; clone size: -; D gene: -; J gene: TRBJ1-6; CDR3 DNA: TGTGCCAGCAGTGAACGAGGACAGAGACCTTCACCCCTCCACTTT; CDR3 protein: CASSERGQRPSPLHF
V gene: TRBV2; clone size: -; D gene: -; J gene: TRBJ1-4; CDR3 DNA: TGTGCCAGCAGTGAGATCAGGGGTTTTGGTGAAAAACTGTTTTTT; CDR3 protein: CASSEIRGFGEKLFF
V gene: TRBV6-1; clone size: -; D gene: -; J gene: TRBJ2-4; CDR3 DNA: TGTGCCAGCAGTGAATGGGGGCTAGCCAAAAACATTCAGTACTTC; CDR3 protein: CASSEWGLAKNIQYF
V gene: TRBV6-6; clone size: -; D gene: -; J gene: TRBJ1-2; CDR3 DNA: TGTGCCAGCAGTTACTCATACAGCTCCCCCACCTTC; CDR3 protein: CASSYSYSSPTF
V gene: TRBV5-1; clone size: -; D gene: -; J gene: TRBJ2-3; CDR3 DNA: TGCGCCAGCAGCGCTCTAGAGGGAGGCACAGATACGCAGTATTTT; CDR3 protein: CASSALEGGTDTQYF
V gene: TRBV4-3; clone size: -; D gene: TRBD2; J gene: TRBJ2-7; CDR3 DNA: TGCGCCAGCAGCCAAGCGGTAGCGGGAGGGCTTGACGAGCAGTACTTC; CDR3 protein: CASSQAVAGGLDEQYF
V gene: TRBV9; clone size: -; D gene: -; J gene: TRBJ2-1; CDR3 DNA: TGTGCCAGCAGCGTTACTCACAATGAGCAGTTCTTC; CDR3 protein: CASSVTHNEQFF
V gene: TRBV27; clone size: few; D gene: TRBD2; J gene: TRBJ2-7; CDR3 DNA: TGTGCCAGCGGGGCTAGCGGCACCTACGAGCAGTACTTC; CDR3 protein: CASGASGTYEQYF
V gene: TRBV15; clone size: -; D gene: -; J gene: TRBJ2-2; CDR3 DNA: TGTGCCACCAGCAGAGATAGGAGCGGTGGAGGGGAGCTGTTTTTT; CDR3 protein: CATSRDRSGGGELFF
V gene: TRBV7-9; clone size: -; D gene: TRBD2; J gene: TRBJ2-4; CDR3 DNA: TGTGCCAGCAGCCAATTAGCGGGGGGGCTGAACATTCAGTACTTC; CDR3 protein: CASSQLAGGLNIQYF
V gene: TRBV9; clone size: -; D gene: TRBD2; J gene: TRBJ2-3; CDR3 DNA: TGTGCCAGCAGCCGAGAGGGAAGCGGGGGGGTTACTAGCACAGATACGCAGTATTTT; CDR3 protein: CASSREGSGGVTSTDTQYF
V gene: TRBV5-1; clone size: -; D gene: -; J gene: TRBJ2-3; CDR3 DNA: TGCGCCAGCAGCTTGTCGCGCACCCCGACTTCTAGCACAGATACGCAGTATTTT; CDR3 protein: CASSLSRTPTSSTDTQYF
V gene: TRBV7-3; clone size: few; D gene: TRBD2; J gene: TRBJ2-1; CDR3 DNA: TGTGCCAGCAGCCACGGGACTACCTACAATGAGCAGTTCTTC; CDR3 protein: CASSHGTTYNEQFF
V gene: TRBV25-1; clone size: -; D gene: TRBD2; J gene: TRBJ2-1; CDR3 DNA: TGTGCCAGCAGCCCCAGTGGCGGGAGGGCCGATGAGCAGTTCTTC; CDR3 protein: CASSPSGGRADEQFF
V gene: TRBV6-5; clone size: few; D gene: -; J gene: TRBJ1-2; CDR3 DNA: TGTGCCAGCAGACTCGGGACACCACAGAACTATGGCTACACCTTC; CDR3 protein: CASRLGTPQNYGYTF
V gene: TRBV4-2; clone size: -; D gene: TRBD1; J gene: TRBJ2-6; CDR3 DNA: TGTGCCAGCAGCCTGCCCGGGACAGCGGTCTCTGGGGCCAACGTCCTGACTTTC; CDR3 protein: CASSLPGTAVSGANVLTF
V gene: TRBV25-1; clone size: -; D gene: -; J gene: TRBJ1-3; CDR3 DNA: TGTGCATCTACAGGGTCTGGAAACACCATATATTTT; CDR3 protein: CASTGSGNTIYF
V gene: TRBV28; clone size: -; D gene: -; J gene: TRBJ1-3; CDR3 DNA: TGTGCCAGCAGTTTATCCGGGTCTGGAAACACCATATATTTT; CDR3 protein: CASSLSGSGNTIYF
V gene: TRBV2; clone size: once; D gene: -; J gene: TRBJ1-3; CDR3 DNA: TGTGCCAGCATCCCCTCAGGGACAGGAAACACCATATATTTT; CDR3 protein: CASIPSGTGNTIYF
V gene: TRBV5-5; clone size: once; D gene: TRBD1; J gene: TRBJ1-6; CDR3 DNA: TGTGCCAGCAGCCCGGCCTGGACAGGGAATTCACCCCTCCACTTT; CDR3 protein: CASSPAWTGNSPLHF
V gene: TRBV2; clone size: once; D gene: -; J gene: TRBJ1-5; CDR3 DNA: TGTGCCAGCTCAGACATACGCCACAATCAGCCCCAGCATTTT; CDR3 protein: CASSDIRHNQPQHF
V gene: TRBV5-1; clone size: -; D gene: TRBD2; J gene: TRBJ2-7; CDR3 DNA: TGCGCCAGCAGCTCCGGACCTAGCGGGTTGTCCTACGAGCAGTACTTC; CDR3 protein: CASSSGPSGLSYEQYF
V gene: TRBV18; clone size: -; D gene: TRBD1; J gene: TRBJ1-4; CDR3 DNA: TGTGCCAGCTCACCACTATACGACAGGGGCGAAAAACTGTTTTTT; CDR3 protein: CASSPLYDRGEKLFF
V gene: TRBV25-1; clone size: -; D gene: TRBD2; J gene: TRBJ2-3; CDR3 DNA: TGTGCCAGCAGTCGTTCTCGCCCTAGCGGGGGGAGCACAGATACGCAGTATTTT; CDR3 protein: CASSRSRPSGGSTDTQYF
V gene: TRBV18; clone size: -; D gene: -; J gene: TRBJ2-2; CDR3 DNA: TGTGCCAGCCGGGTTCAGGGGACCGGGGAGCTGTTTTTT; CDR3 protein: CASRVQGTGELFF
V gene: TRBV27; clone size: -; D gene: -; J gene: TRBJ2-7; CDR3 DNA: TGTGCCAGCAGTTTATCCAGGGCTGGGGCCTACGAGCAGTACTTC; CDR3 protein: CASSLSRAGAYEQYF
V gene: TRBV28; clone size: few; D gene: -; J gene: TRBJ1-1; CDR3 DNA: TGTGCCAGCACCTCCACGCGGGGGCCTAGGAACACTGAAGCTTTCTTT; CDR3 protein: CASTSTRGPRNTEAFF
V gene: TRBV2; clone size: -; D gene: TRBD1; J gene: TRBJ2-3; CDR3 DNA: TGTGCCACGGGACAGATCTTAAGGACAGATACGCAGTATTTT; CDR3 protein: CATGQILRTDTQYF
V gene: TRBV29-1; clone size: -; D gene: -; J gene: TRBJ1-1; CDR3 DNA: TGCAGCGTTGAAGGCCAGGGATACACTGAAGCTTTCTTT; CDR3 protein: CSVEGQGYTEAFF
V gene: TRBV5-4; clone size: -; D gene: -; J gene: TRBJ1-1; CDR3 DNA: TGTGCCAGCAGCCCCCGGGATAGAAACACTGAAGCTTTCTTT; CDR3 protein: CASSPRDRNTEAFF
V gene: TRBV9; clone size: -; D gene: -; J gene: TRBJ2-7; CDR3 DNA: TGTGCCAGCAGCGTGGACCCCGACAGAACCTACGAGCAGTACTTC; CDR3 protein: CASSVDPDRTYEQYF
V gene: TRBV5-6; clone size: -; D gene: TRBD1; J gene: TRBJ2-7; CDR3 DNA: TGTGCCAGCAGCACGCCGGGACAGGGGCTCCGGAGCTACGAGCAGTACTTC; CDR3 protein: CASSTPGQGLRSYEQYF
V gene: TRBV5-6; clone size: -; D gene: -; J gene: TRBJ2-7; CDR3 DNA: TGTGCCAGCAGCTTGGCAGGGACCTACGAGCAGTACTTC; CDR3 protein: CASSLAGTYEQYF
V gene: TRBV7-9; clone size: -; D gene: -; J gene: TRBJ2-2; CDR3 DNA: TGTGCCAGCAGCCCCCGGGACACCAACACCGGGGAGCTGTTTTTT; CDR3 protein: CASSPRDTNTGELFF
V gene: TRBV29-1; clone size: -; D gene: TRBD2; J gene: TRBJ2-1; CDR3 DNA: TGCAGCGTTTCACCCATGACTAGCCCCTACAATGAGCAGTTCTTC; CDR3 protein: CSVSPMTSPYNEQFF
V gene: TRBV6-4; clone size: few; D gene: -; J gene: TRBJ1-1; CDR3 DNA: TGTGCCAGCAGTGATACTAACACTGAAGCTTTCTTT; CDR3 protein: CASSDTNTEAFF
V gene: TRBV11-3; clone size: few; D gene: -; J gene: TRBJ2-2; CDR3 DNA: TGTGCCAGCAGCTTTAGCAGGGTAACCGGGGAGCTGTTTTTT; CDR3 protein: CASSFSRVTGELFF
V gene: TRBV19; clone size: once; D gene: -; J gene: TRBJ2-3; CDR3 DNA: TGTGCCAGTAGTATAGAATTAGCAGGCACAGATACGCAGTATTTT; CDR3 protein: CASSIELAGTDTQYF
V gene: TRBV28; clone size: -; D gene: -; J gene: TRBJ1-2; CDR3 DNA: TGTGCCAGCAGCCTCGGGGGGCGGGATGGCTACACCTTC; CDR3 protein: CASSLGGRDGYTF
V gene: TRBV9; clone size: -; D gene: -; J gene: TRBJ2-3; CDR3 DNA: TGTGCCAGCAGCGTAAAGGGGGTAGCCCAACGCACAGATACGCAGTATTTT; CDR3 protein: CASSVKGVAQRTDTQYF
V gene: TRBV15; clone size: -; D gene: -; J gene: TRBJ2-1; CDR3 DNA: TGTGCCACCAGCAGAGATCAACAGGGCTCGGGGAATGAGCAGTTCTTC; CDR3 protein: CATSRDQQGSGNEQFF
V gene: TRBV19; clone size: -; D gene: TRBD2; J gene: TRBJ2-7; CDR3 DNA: TGTGCCAGTAGTACACGGACTAGCGGGGAACCCTACGAGCAGTACTTC; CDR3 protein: CASSTRTSGEPYEQYF
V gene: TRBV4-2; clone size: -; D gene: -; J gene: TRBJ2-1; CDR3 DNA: TGTGCCAGCAGCCAAGGGAGTGGCGCGTCGAATGAGCAGTTCTTC; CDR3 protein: CASSQGSGASNEQFF
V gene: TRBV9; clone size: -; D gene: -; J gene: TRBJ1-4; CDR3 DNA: TGTGCCAGCAGCGTGGGTCAGGGGAATGAAAAACTGTTTTTT; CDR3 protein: CASSVGQGNEKLFF
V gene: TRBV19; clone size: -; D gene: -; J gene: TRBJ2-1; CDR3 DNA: TGTGCCAGTAGTATTCTCTTATACAATGAGCAGTTCTTC; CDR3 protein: CASSILLYNEQFF
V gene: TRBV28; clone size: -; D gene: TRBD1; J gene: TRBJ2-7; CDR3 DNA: TGTGCCAGCACCATAGGGACAGGGGACTACGAGCAGTACTTC; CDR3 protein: CASTIGTGDYEQYF
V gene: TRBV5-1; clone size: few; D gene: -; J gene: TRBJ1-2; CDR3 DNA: TGCGCCAGCAGCCTTGCAACAGGGCTGAATGTCTACACCTTC; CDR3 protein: CASSLATGLNVYTF